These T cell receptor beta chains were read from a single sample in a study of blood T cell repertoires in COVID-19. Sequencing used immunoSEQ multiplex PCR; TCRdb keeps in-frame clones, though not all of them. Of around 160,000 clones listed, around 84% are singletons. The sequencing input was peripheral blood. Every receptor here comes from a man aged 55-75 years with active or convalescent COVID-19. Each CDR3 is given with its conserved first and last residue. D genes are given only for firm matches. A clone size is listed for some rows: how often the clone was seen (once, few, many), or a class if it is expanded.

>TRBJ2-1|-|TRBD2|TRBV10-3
CAISEGLDSYNEQFF
TGTGCCATCAGTGAGGGACTAGACTCCTACAATGAGCAGTTCTTC
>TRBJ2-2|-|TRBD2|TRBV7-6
CASSLAGLAGGKAGELFF
TGTGCCAGCAGCTTAGCCGGACTAGCGGGAGGAAAGGCCGGGGAGCTGTTTTTT
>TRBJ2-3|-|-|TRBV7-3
CASSLRAGPTDTQYF
TGTGCCAGCAGCTTAAGAGCAGGTCCCACAGATACGCAGTATTTT
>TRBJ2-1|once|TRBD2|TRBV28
CASSRSGSGGNEQFF
TGTGCCAGCAGTCGTAGCGGGAGCGGTGGCAATGAGCAGTTCTTC
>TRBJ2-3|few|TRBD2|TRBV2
CASSSLAGGGDTQYF
TGTGCCAGCAGTTCCCTAGCGGGAGGGGGAGATACGCAGTATTTT
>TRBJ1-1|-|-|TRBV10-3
CAIRDSASGRSFF
TGTGCCATCAGAGACAGTGCCTCGGGTAGGTCTTTCTTT
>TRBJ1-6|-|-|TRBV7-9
CASSFPGKNSPLHF
TGTGCCAGCAGCTTTCCAGGGAAGAATTCACCCCTCCACTTT
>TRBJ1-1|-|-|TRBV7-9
CASSEANTEAFF
TGTGCCAGCAGCGAAGCAAACACTGAAGCTTTCTTT
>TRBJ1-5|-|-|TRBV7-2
CASSITRGQPQHF
TGTGCCAGCAGCATTACCCGAGGGCAGCCCCAGCATTTT
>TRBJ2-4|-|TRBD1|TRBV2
CASSPGQGRDIQYF
TGTGCCAGCAGTCCCGGACAGGGGCGGGACATTCAGTACTTC
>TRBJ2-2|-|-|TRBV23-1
CASSQYGGELFF
TGCGCCAGCAGTCAATACGGGGGGGAGCTGTTTTTT
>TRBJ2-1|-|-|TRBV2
CASSEHFRNEQFF
TGTGCCAGCAGTGAACACTTCCGGAATGAGCAGTTCTTC
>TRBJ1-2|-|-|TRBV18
CASSPNGGAGGYGYTF
TGTGCCAGCTCACCGAACGGCGGGGCGGGTGGCTATGGCTACACCTTC
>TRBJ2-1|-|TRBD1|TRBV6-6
CASSQGTGVNEQFF
TGTGCCAGCAGTCAGGGGACAGGGGTGAATGAGCAGTTCTTC
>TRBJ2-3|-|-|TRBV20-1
CSARVAGRGYF
TGCAGTGCTAGAGTGGCGGGAAGGGGGTATTTT
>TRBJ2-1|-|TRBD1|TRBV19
CATKTGTGRNNEQFF
TGTGCCACCAAGACCGGGACAGGGCGGAACAATGAGCAGTTCTTC
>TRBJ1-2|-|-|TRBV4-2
CASSQEDGGGTF
TGTGCCAGCAGCCAAGAGGATGGAGGCGGAACCTTC
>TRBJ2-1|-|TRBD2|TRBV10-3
CAISLTSGSSNEQFF
TGTGCCATCAGTTTAACTAGCGGGAGTTCCAATGAGCAGTTCTTC
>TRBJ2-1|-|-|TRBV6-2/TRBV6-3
CASSEEVALHEQFF
TGTGCCAGCAGTGAGGAGGTAGCGCTCCATGAGCAGTTCTTC
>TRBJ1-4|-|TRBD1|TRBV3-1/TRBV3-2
CASSGQGASNEKLFF
TGTGCCAGCTCCGGACAGGGGGCGTCTAATGAAAAACTGTTTTTT
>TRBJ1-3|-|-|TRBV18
CASSPLSGAVYSGNTIYF
TGTGCCAGCTCACCACTTAGCGGGGCGGTTTACTCTGGAAACACCATATATTTT
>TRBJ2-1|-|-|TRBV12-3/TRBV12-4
CALADSSYNEQFF
TGTGCCTTAGCGGATAGCTCCTACAATGAGCAGTTCTTC
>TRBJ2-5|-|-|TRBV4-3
CASSRLETQYF
TGCGCCAGCAGCCGGCTAGAGACCCAGTACTTC
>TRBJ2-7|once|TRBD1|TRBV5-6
CASSSRQGSYEQYF
TGTGCCAGCAGCTCCCGACAGGGTTCCTACGAGCAGTACTTC
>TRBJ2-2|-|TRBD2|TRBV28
CASSSLGTRNTGELFF
TGTGCCAGCAGCTCTCTAGGGACTAGGAACACCGGGGAGCTGTTTTTT
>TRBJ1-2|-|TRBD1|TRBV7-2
CASSPRGTGGVYGYTF
TGTGCCAGCAGCCCTCGCGGGACAGGGGGCGTATATGGCTACACCTTC
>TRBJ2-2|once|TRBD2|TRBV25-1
CASSGSGSGTGELFF
TGTGCCAGCAGTGGGAGTGGTAGCGGGACCGGGGAGCTGTTTTTT
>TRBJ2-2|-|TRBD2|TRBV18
CASSLAGGPSHTNTGELFF
TGTGCCAGCTCACTAGCGGGAGGACCCTCACATACAAACACCGGGGAGCTGTTTTTT
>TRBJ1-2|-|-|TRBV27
CASSLGAGAGFGYTF
TGTGCCAGCAGTTTAGGGGCAGGGGCTGGTTTTGGCTACACCTTC
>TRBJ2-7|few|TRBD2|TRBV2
CASSTLAGGYEQYF
TGTGCCAGCAGTACACTAGCGGGAGGCTACGAGCAGTACTTC
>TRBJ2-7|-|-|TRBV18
CASSPDEGGEQYF
TGTGCCAGCTCCCCGGACGAGGGAGGCGAGCAGTACTTC
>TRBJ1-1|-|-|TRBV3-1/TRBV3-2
CASSRQNTEAFF
TGTGCCAGCAGTAGACAGAACACTGAAGCTTTCTTT
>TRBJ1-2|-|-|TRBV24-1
CATSDFVYGYTF
TGTGCCACCAGTGATTTCGTATATGGCTACACCTTC
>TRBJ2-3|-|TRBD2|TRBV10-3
CAIRSGTSGRNADTQYF
TGTGCCATCAGGTCCGGGACTAGCGGGAGGAACGCAGATACGCAGTATTTT
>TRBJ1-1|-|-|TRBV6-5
CASRLGGLEAFF
TGTGCCAGCAGGTTGGGCGGGCTTGAAGCTTTCTTT
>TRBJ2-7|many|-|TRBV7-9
CASSLGAPSYEQYF
TGTGCCAGCAGCTTGGGGGCTCCCTCCTACGAGCAGTACTTC
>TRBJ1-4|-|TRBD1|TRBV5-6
CASSSTRDRAVREKLFF
TGTGCCAGCAGTTCAACCCGGGACAGGGCCGTACGGGAAAAACTGTTTTTT
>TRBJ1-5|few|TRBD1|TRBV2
CASSEFRDSNQPQHF
TGTGCCAGCAGTGAGTTCAGGGACAGTAATCAGCCCCAGCATTTT
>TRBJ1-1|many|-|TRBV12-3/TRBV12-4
CASSFERFEAFF
TGTGCCAGCAGTTTTGAACGGTTTGAAGCTTTCTTT
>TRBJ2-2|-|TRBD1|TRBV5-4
CASSLRNRGYTGELFF
TGTGCCAGCAGTCTTCGGAACAGGGGTTACACCGGGGAGCTGTTTTTT
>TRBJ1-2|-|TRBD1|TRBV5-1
CASSPGTGNYGYTF
TGCGCCAGCAGCCCCGGGACAGGGAACTATGGCTACACCTTC
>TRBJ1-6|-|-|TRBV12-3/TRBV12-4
CASRRQANSPLHF
TGTGCCAGCAGAAGGCAGGCTAATTCACCCCTCCACTTT
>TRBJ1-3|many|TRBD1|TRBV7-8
CASSQRTGASGNTIYF
TGTGCCAGCAGCCAGCGGACAGGGGCATCTGGAAACACCATATATTTT
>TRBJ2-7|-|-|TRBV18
CASSPSWGQDEQYF
TGTGCCAGCTCACCCTCGTGGGGGCAGGACGAGCAGTACTTC
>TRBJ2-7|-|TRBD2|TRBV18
CASSAGTSAYEQYF
TGTGCCAGCTCAGCCGGGACTAGCGCCTACGAGCAGTACTTC
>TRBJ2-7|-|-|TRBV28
CASSLLSPAYEQYF
TGTGCCAGCAGTTTACTCTCTCCTGCCTACGAGCAGTACTTC
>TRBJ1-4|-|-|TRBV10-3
CAISDTGYNEKLFF
TGTGCCATCAGTGACACAGGGTATAATGAAAAACTGTTTTTT
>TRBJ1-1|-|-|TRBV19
CASSSRAPGGITEAFF
TGTGCCAGTAGTTCTCGGGCCCCCGGAGGTATCACTGAAGCTTTCTTT
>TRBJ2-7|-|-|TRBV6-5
CASTPSSYEQYF
TGTGCCAGCACCCCGAGCTCCTACGAGCAGTACTTC
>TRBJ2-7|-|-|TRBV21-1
CASSKERGKDEQYF
TGTGCCAGCAGCAAAGAGAGAGGTAAGGACGAGCAGTACTTC
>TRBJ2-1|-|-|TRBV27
CASSLGWLAREQFF
TGTGCCAGCAGTTTAGGGTGGCTAGCAAGAGAGCAGTTCTTC
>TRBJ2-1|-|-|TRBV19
CASSWSRGYEQFF
TGTGCCAGTAGTTGGTCCAGGGGCTATGAGCAGTTCTTC
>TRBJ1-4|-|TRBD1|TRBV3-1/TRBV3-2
CASSPWDRMNEKLFF
TGTGCCAGCAGCCCTTGGGACAGGATGAATGAAAAACTGTTTTTT